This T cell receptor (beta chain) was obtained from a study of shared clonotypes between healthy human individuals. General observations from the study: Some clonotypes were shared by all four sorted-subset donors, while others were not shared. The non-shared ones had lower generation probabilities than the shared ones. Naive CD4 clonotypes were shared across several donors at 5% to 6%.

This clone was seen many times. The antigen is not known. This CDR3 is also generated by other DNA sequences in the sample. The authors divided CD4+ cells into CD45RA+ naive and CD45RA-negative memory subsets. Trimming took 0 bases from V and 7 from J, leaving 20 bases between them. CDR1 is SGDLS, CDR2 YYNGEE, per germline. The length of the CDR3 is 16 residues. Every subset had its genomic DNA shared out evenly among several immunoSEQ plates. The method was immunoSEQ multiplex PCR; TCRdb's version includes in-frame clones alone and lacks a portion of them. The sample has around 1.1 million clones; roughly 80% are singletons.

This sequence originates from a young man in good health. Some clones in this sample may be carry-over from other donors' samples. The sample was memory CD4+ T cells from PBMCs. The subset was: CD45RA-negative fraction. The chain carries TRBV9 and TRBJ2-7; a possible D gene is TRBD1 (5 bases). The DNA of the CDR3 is TGTGCCAGCAGCGTAGCTAGTAGGGCCTACGCAGGGGAGCAGTACTTC. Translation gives CASSVASRAYAGEQYF.